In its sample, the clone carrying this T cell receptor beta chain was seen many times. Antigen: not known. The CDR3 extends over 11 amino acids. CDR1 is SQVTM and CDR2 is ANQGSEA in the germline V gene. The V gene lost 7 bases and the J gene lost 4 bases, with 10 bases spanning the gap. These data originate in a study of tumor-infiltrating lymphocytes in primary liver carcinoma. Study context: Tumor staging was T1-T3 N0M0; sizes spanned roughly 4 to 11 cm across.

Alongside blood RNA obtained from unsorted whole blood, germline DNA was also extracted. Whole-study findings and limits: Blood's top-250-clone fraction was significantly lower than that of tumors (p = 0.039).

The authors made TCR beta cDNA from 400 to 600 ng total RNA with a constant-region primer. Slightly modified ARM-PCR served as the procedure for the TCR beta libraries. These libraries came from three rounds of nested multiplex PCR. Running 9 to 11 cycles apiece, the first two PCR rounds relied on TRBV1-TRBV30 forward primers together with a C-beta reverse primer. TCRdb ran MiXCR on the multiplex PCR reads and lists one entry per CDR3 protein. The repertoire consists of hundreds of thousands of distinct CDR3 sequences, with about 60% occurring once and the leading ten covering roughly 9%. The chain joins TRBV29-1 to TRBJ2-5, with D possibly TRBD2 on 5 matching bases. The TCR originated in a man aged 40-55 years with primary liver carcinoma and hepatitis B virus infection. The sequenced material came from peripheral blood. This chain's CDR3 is CSAGAGETQYF. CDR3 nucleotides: TGCAGCGCTGGTGCGGGAGAGACCCAGTACTTC.